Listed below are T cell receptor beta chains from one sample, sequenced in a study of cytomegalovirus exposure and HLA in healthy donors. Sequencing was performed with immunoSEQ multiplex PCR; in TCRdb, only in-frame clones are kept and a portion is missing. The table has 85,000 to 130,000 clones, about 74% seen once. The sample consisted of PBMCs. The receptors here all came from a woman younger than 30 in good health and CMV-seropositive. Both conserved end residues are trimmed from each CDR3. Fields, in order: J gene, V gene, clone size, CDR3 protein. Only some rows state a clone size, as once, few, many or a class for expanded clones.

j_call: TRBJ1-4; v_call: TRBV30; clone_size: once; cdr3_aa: AWSAGRTNEKLF
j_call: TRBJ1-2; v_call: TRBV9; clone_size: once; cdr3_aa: ASSVANRGEYGYT
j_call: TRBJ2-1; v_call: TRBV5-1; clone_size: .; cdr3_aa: ASSLRLAGTNEQF
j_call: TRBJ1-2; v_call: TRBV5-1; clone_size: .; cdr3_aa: ASSLETVGQGIGYT
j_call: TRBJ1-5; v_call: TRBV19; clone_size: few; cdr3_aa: ASSILWGDQPQH
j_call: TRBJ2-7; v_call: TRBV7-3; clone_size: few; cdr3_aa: ASSFPGQGAKEQY
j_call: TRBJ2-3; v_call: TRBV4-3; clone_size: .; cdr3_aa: ASSQDLAGGGDTQY
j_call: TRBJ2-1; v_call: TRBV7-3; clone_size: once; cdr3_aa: ASSLESGRLNEQF
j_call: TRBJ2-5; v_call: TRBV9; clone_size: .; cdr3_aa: ASSPLSAQETQY
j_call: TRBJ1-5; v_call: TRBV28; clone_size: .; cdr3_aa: ASSPRVKMWRNQPQH
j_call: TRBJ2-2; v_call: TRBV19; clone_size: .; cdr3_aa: ASSIGGVLTGELF
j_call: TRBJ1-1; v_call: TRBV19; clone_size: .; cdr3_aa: ASSPSQGAYTEAF
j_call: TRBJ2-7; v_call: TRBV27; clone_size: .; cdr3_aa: ASSQLVTLDEQY
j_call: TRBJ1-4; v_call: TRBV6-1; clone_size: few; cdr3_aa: ASSIQGVTNEKLF
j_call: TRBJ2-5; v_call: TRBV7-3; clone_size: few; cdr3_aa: ASSLSRLALKTQY
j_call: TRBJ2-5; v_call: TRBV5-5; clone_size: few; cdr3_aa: ASSKTGGRETQY
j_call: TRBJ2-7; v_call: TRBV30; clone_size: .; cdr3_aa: AWTDYTYEQY
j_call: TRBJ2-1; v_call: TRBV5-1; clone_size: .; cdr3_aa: ASSLGPSSYNEQF
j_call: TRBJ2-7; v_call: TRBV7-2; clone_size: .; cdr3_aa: ASSRGTGDYEQY
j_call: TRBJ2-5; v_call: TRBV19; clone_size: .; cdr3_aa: ASSNSLRAETQY
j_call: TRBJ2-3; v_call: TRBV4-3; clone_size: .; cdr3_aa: ASSQDVPREKDTQY
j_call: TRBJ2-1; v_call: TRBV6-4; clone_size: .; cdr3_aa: ASSPGGDYNEQF
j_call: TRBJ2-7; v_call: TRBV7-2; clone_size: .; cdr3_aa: ASSKTIAGGYEQY
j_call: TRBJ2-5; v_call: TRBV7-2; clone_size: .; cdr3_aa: ASSLLKGSGETQY
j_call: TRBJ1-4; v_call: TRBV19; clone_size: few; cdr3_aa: ASATSGTGAWKLF
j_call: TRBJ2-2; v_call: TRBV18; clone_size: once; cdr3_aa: ASSEVRGNTGELF
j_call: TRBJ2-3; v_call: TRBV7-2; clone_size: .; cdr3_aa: ASSLGRGGSTDTQY
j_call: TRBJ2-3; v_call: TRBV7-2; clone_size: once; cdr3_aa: ASSLNSGGFTDTQY
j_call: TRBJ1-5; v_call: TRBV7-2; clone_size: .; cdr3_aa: ASSLNLQPQH
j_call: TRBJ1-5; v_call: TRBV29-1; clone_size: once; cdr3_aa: SVGQGFGNQPQH
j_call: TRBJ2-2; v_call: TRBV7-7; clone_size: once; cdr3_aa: ASSLEGGVGSGELF
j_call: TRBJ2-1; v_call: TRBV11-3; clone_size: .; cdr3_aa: ASSTNRLGEQF
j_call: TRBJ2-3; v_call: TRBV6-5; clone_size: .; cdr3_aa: ASSPLLAAGDTQY
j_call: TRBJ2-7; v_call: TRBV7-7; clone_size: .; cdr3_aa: ASSLEGPGTGVDEQY
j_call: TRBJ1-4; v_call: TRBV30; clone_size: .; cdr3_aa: AWRGDLEEKLF
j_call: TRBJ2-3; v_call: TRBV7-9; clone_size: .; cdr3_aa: ASSFRVAGGTDTQY
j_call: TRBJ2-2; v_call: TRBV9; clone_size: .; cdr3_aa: ASSVGPAPSGRPTGELF
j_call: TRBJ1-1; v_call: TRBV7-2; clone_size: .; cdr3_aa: ASSPQTDNTEAF
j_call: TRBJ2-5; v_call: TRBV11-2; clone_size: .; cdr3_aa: ASSAGQGGRETQY
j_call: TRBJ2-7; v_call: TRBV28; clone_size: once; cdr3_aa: ASRLTSGSPYEQY
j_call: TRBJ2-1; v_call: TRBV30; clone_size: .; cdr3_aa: AWSVPGVAYNEQF
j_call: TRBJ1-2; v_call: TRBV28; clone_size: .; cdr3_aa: ASSLRLYGYT
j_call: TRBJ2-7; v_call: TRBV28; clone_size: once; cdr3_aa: ASSPGYSYEQY
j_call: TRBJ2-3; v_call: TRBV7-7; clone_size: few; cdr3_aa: ASSQDRVDTQY
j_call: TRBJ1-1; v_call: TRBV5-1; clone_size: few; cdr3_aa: ASSLTGNTEAF
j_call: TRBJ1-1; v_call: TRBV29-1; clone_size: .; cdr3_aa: SAPSQGTEAF
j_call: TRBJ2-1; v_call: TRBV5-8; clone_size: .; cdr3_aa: ASTKRTGSYNEQF
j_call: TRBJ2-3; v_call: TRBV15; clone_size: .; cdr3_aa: ATSGRPNSYTDTQY
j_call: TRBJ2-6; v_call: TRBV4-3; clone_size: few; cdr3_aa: ASSQQGAGGANVLT
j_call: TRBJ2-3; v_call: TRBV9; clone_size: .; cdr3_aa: ASSALAGISPSGQY